The following is a T cell receptor beta chain sequence with its context. The data stem from a study of T cell changes during pregnancy in multiple sclerosis. The CDR3 spans 14 residues. CDR1 is GTSNPN and CDR2 is SVGIG in the germline V gene (reference sequence). Trimming pared 0 bases from V and 9 bases from J, leaving 12 bases between. The data were produced by immunoSEQ multiplex PCR, yet TCRdb's version contains in-frame clones alone and is incomplete. The sample lists some 42,000 clones; around 90% were seen once. This sequence originates from a female donor with multiple sclerosis, enrolled in a pregnancy study. The J gene is TRBJ1-6, the V gene TRBV30, with D hard to call. The sample was CD4+ T cells from peripheral blood mononuclear cells, taken after pregnancy. The CDR3 bases are TGTGCCTGGAGTGTAGGACTCCGGGGTTCACCCCTCCACTTT. It yields the protein CAWSVGLRGSPLHF.